This T cell receptor beta chain derives from a study of siplizumab effects on memory and regulatory T cells. Here immunoSEQ multiplex PCR was the method, and the copy in TCRdb shows in-frame clones only, minus some. The sample shows 80,000 to 130,000 clones, 91% of them seen only once. The CDR3 is 15 residues long. Germline-derived CDR1 and CDR2 are SNHLY and FYNNEI. V gave up 3 bases and J gave up 1 base, with 12 bases separating them. The sequence came from a human donor in good health. Some clones in this sample may be carry-over from other donors' samples. V usage is TRBV2 and J usage is TRBJ2-5; D uncertain. The sample comprised CD4+ T cells sorted from blood. CDR3 amino acids: CASSEAEFTQETQYF. In DNA form, the CDR3 reads TGTGCCAGCAGTGAGGCGGAATTCACCCAAGAGACCCAGTACTTC.